This passage covers 14 T cell receptor beta chains from one sample sequenced in a study of blood T cell repertoires in COVID-19. Some clones are missing from TCRdb's copy, which holds only in-frame ones; the method was immunoSEQ multiplex PCR. Among roughly 260,000 clones listed, roughly four fifths were seen once. What was sequenced was peripheral blood. All receptors come from a woman between 70 and 85 years old with acute or convalescent COVID-19.

The chain joins TRBV4-3 to TRBJ1-2; a possible D gene is TRBD1 (6 bases). V gave up 3 bases and J gave up 6 bases, with 20 bases separating them. Germline V gene data show CDR1 as LGHNA and CDR2 as YSLEER. The CDR3 spans 16 residues. CDR3 loop: CASSQSRWGGRDGYTF. The CDR3 DNA follows: TGCGCCAGCAGCCAGTCGAGGTGGGGGGGCAGGGATGGCTACACCTTC.

This sequence joins TRBV27 and TRBJ1-2; 7 bases match TRBD1. Looked up from germline, CDR1 is MNHEY and CDR2 is SMNVEV (reference sequence). This CDR3 comprises 13 residues. V was pared by 5 bases and J by 7 bases, with 7 bases of the junction left unmatched. Here the CDR3 reads CASSPQGMSGYTF. Here the CDR3 DNA reads TGTGCCAGCAGTCCACAGGGGATGAGTGGCTACACCTTC.

The chain carries TRBV5-1 and TRBJ1-1; 7 bases map to TRBD1. V lost 3 bases, J lost 9 bases, and 5 bases stayed unmatched. Germline V gives CDR1 SGHRS, CDR2 YFSETQ. This CDR3 contains 12 residues. The DNA of the CDR3 is TGCGCCAGCAGCTCTGAGACAGGGCAAGCTTTCTTT. It encodes CASSSETGQAFF.

The chain is built from TRBV6-2 or TRBV6-3 and TRBJ2-1, with 10 positions matching TRBD2. CDR1 is MNHEY, CDR2 SVGEGT, per germline. The CDR3 is made up of 19 amino acids. J gave up 4 bases and V 0 bases, and 12 bases lay outside the gene matches. The CDR3 protein is CASSYSNYPSGGEYNEQFF. DNA of the CDR3: TGTGCCAGCAGTTACTCGAATTATCCTAGCGGGGGAGAATACAATGAGCAGTTCTTC.

The chain joins TRBV2 to TRBJ1-6, with D perhaps matching TRBD1 (5 bases). V lost 4 bases and J 3 bases, leaving 10 bases between the germline ends. There are 15 residues in the CDR3. Germline assignment: CDR1 SNHLY and CDR2 FYNNEI. The CDR3 sequence is CASSGQLIYNSPLHF. The CDR3 region has the DNA TGTGCCAGCAGTGGACAGCTTATCTATAATTCACCCCTCCACTTT. Supplemented by reference TRBV2 and TRBJ1-6, the full variable domain reads EPEVTQTPSHQVTQMGQEVILRCVPISNHLYFYWYRQILGQKVEFLVSFYNNEISEKSEIFDDQFSVERPDGSNFTLKIRSTKLEDSAMYFCASSGQLIYNSPLHFGNGTRLTVT.

J is TRBJ2-7 and V is TRBV28; D possibly corresponds to TRBD1 (5 bases). Deletions cut 5 bases from V and 4 bases from J, with 18 bases between. Germline CDR1 MDHEN, CDR2 SYDVKM. CDR3 length equals 15 residues. The CDR3 DNA follows: TGTGCCAGCAGTCCCAATCTTGGCAGGGTATACGAGCAGTACTTC. This translates into CASSPNLGRVYEQYF.

The chain is built from TRBV10-3 and TRBJ1-1; 7 bases match TRBD1. Germline trimming cut 10 bases from V and 0 bases from J; bases unmatched to any gene: 14. CDR3 length: 16 residues. The germline gives CDR1 ENHRY, CDR2 SYGVKD. As DNA, the CDR3 is TGTGCCACCAACCCGCACCCACAGGGGATGAACACTGAAGCTTTCTTT. It encodes CATNPHPQGMNTEAFF.

This chain connects TRBV19 to TRBJ1-3; maybe TRBD1 (6 bases). CDR1 LNHDA and CDR2 SQIVND come from the germline V gene (reference sequence). V was trimmed by 7 bases and J by 5 bases, leaving 18 bases between them. This CDR3 comprises 15 residues. The CDR3 reads CASTQLRTARNTIYF. CDR3 sequence (DNA): TGTGCCAGTACCCAACTACGGACAGCCAGAAACACCATATATTTT.

V usage is TRBV5-1 and J usage is TRBJ1-1, with 9 bases that match TRBD1. The V gene end was trimmed by 4 bases and the J gene end by 8 bases; junction bases not matched to a gene: 6. The CDR3 sequence is 13 residues long. The germline CDR1 and CDR2 sequences are SGHRS and YFSETQ. CDR3 in amino acids: CASSQGQGLEAFF. CDR3 coding DNA: TGCGCCAGCAGCCAGGGACAGGGATTAGAAGCTTTCTTT.

CDR3 sequence (DNA): TGTGCCAGCAGCCAAGGACTAGGCGGCACAGATACGCAGTATTTT. Encoded protein: CASSQGLGGTDTQYF. This sequence joins TRBV3-1 (or the pseudogene TRBV3-2) and TRBJ2-3; possible D gene TRBD2, 6 bases. Per the germline V gene, CDR1 is LGHDT and CDR2 is YNNKEL (reference sequence). V was shortened by 1 base and J by 1 base, with 9 bases between the two germline ends. The CDR3 is made up of 15 amino acids.

The gene calls are TRBV5-3 and TRBJ1-2; D is possibly TRBD1 (5 bases). TRBV5-3 is known as an ORF, though its function is uncertain. The CDR3 totals 14 residues. V shed 3 bases and J shed 3 bases, with 12 bases lying between them. CDR3 in amino acids: CARSWRGGDYGYTF. The CDR3 nucleotides are TGTGCCAGAAGCTGGCGGGGGGGTGACTATGGCTACACCTTC.

J is TRBJ2-1 and V is TRBV6-5; the D is unclear. The V and J ends lost 2 bases and 6 bases respectively, with 2 bases between them. CDR3 size: 11 residues. Germline lookup yields CDR1 MNHEY and CDR2 SVGAGI. The CDR3 DNA is TGTGCCAGCAGTTACCTCAATGAGCAGTTCTTC. It is translated as CASSYLNEQFF.

The chain has TRBV6-5 and TRBJ2-7, with 10 bases that match TRBD1. The CDR3 is 14 residues long. With 6 bases clipped from V and 4 bases from J, the junction kept 6 bases outside the gene matches. The germline V gene encodes CDR1 MNHEY and CDR2 SVGAGI. The CDR3 bases are TGTGCCAGCAGGGGACAGGGGATATCGTACGAGCAGTACTTC. Protein sequence: CASRGQGISYEQYF.

The rearrangement links TRBV6-5 to TRBJ1-2; D is possibly TRBD1 (5 bases). V was trimmed by 4 bases and J by 5 bases, leaving 17 bases between them. The V gene's germline CDR1 is MNHEY and CDR2 SVGAGI. The CDR3 is 15 amino acids. The chain's CDR3 is CASSLDGRALYGYTF. In nucleotides, the CDR3 is TGTGCCAGCAGTTTAGACGGCAGGGCCTTATATGGCTACACCTTC.